This T cell receptor beta chain was sequenced for a study of T cell changes during pregnancy in multiple sclerosis. The repertoire was sequenced with immunoSEQ multiplex PCR; TCRdb's copy has only in-frame clones and lacks some. The data hold nearly 110,000 clones, with around 90% observed a single time. Germline V CDR1 and CDR2: SGDLS, YYNGEE. There are 15 residues in the CDR3. Trimming took off 0 bases at V and 3 bases at J, with 12 bases between the two ends. The source material was peripheral blood, sampled after pregnancy. The sequence was collected from a female donor with multiple sclerosis, enrolled in a pregnancy study. This rearrangement joins TRBV9 to TRBJ1-2; maybe TRBD1 (5 bases). CDR3 sequence: CASSVGQSNHYGYTF. The CDR3 nucleotides are TGTGCCAGCAGCGTAGGACAGTCGAATCACTATGGCTACACCTTC.